This TCR beta chain appears in the sequencing data of a study of CD8 T cells in ankylosing spondylitis (dated by TCRdb to 2016 to 2017). In terms of the full investigation: To find TCR variants linked to disease, the study profiled T cell receptor beta repertoires in ankylosing spondylitis patients and healthy donors. Peripheral blood samples were taken, and synovial fluid was additionally collected from ankylosing spondylitis patients. The whole study cohort included 85 to 120 healthy donors and around 24 ankylosing spondylitis patients. What the authors observed across the whole study: A TCR beta motif made up of 7 to 9 highly homologous amino acid variants appeared to be characteristic of blood from ankylosing spondylitis patients. Some motif variants were previously reported in synovial fluid and blood of reactive arthritis patients, suggesting common disease-initiation mechanisms. The disease-linked clones had a CD8+ phenotype and were found at relatively low frequencies in peripheral blood. According to the report, matched synovial fluid samples from ankylosing spondylitis patients were significantly enriched for the disease-linked clones.

The listed sequencing device is Illumina HiSeq 2500. TCR beta libraries were prepared by quantitative 5'-RACE with molecular barcodes. Concerning the study's data processing: A new computational method based on a probabilistic model of VDJ rearrangement was used to identify disease-linked TCR variants. Using fastp at Q25 and MiXCR, TCRdb reprocessed the public reads and kept productive beta chains. Entries that share a CDR3 protein sequence are merged under the most common genes and DNA. The V and J calls were not made by the authors but by TCRdb's processing. This sample holds about 750,000 distinct CDR3 sequences; roughly 19% were observed only once. The ten top clones hold 19% of the sample. As to this clonotype: This receptor's antigen is unknown. No base quality values were provided; no much bigger clone lies one nucleotide off.

This clonotype was obtained from a male donor with ankylosing spondylitis. The specimen was blood, either unsorted or a sorted T cell fraction (not recorded which).

The CDR3 region: CASSLWGGGEQYF. The sequenced DNA: TGTGCCAGCAGTTTATGGGGGGGTGGGGAGCAGTACTTC. The sequence joins TRBV28 to TRBJ2-7, with a weak D call of TRBD2 (6 bases match). The germline V gene encodes CDR1 MDHEN and CDR2 SYDVKM. Between the V and J ends, shortened by 0 bases and 7 bases respectively, the junction contains 10 bases. The CDR3 covers 13 residues, taking in both the cysteine and the phenylalanine. The DNA shown is the 39-base CDR3, in frame from base 1.